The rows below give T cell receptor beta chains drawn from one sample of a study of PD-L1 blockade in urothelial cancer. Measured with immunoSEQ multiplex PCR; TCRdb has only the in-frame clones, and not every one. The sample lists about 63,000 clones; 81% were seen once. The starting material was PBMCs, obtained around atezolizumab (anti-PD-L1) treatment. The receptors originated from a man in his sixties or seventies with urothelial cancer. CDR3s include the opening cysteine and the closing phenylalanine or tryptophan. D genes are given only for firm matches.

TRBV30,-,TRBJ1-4,CACPRTVGDNEKLFF,TGTGCCTGCCCCCGGACAGTAGGAGATAATGAAAAACTGTTTTTT
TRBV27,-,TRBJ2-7,CASSSQKREQYF,TGTGCCAGCAGTTCGCAGAAGAGGGAGCAGTACTTC
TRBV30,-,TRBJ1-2,CAWSLKGNYYGYTF,TGTGCCTGGAGTTTAAAGGGGAACTACTATGGCTACACCTTC
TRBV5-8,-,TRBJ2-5,CASSLRRETQYF,TGTGCCAGCAGCTTGCGGCGGGAGACCCAGTACTTC
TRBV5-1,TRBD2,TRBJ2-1,CASSSSGRPDNEQFF,TGCGCCAGCAGCTCAAGCGGGAGACCCGACAATGAGCAGTTCTTC
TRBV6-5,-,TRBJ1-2,CASSFGIANYGYTF,TGTGCCAGCAGTTTCGGGATAGCTAACTATGGCTACACCTTC
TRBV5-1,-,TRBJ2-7,CASSLGAGLDEQYF,TGCGCCAGCAGCTTGGGGGCGGGATTGGACGAGCAGTACTTC
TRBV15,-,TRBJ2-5,CATSSQQARQETQYF,TGTGCCACCAGCAGTCAACAGGCTCGTCAAGAGACCCAGTACTTC
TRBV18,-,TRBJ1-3,CASSPIREGTGNTIYF,TGTGCCAGCTCACCGATCAGGGAAGGGACTGGAAACACCATATATTTT
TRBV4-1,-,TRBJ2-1,CASSQDGSRREFF,TGCGCCAGCAGCCAAGATGGGTCCCGGAGGGAGTTCTTC
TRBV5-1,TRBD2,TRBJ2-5,CASSWGSGIGRETQYF,TGCGCCAGCAGCTGGGGGAGCGGGATCGGGCGAGAGACCCAGTACTTC
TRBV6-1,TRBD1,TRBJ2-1,CASTGTVSREQFF,TGTGCCAGCACCGGGACAGTTTCACGGGAGCAGTTCTTC
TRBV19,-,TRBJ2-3,CASSPGLWDTQYF,TGTGCCAGTAGTCCAGGGTTATGGGATACGCAGTATTTT
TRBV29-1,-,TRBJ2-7,CSVEVGQTDGAYEQYF,TGCAGCGTTGAAGTGGGGCAGACAGACGGCGCCTACGAGCAGTACTTC
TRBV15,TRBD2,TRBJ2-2,CAIRTSGGTGELFF,TGTGCCATCAGGACTAGCGGGGGCACCGGGGAGCTGTTTTTT
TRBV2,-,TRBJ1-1,CASSEPGFRTEAFF,TGTGCCAGCAGTGAACCAGGTTTCAGGACTGAAGCTTTCTTT
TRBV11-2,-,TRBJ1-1,CASSAGWSYLEAFF,TGTGCCAGCAGCGCAGGGTGGAGCTACCTTGAAGCTTTCTTT
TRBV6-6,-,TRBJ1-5,CASSGGRGAQPQHF,TGTGCCAGCAGCGGGGGGCGGGGGGCCCAGCCCCAGCATTTT
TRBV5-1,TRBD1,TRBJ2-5,CASSGDRGQETQYF,TGCGCCAGCAGCGGGGACAGGGGGCAAGAGACCCAGTACTTC
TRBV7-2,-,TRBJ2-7,CASSLDKSYEQYF,TGTGCCAGCAGCCTGGACAAGTCCTACGAGCAGTACTTC
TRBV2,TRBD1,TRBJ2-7,CASKEGQGAYEQYF,TGTGCCAGCAAGGAGGGACAGGGGGCGTACGAGCAGTACTTC
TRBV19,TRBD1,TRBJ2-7,CASRSDRDSYEQYF,TGTGCCAGTAGGTCGGACAGGGATTCCTACGAGCAGTACTTC
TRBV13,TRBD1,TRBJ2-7,CASSSKDRTYEQYF,TGTGCCAGCAGCTCAAAGGACAGGACCTACGAGCAGTACTTC
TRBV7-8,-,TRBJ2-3,CASSLAPRAPTDTQYF,TGTGCCAGCAGCTTAGCCCCCAGGGCCCCCACAGATACGCAGTATTTT